This T cell receptor beta chain appears in the sequencing data of a study of blood T cell repertoires in COVID-19. The CDR3 totals 16 residues. CDR1 and CDR2 (germline): LNHDA, SQIVND (reference sequence). The ends lost 6 bases at V and 1 base at J; junction bases unmatched: 9. Generated by immunoSEQ multiplex PCR, the TCRdb table keeps only in-frame clones and is missing some. The sample lists tens of thousands of clones, around 84% seen once, with roughly 12% in the top ten. The chain uses TRBV19 and TRBJ1-1; 9 nucleotides align to TRBD1. This receptor was taken from a human donor in a cohort sampled during active COVID-19. The specimen sequenced was peripheral blood. CDR3 DNA: TGTGCCAGTAGACCCGGGACAGGGTTCGGGAACACTGAAGCTTTCTTT. Its protein product is CASRPGTGFGNTEAFF.